The rows below give T cell receptor beta chains drawn from one sample of a study of cytomegalovirus exposure and HLA in healthy donors. Measured with immunoSEQ multiplex PCR; TCRdb has only the in-frame clones, and not every one. Of some 150,000 clones in the sample, around four fifths were seen once. Sequencing was done on a sample of PBMCs. Receptors were obtained from a woman aged 45 to 65 in good health and CMV-seronegative. Each CDR3 is given with its conserved first and last residue. D genes are given only for firm matches. Clone size, where shown, is once, few, many, or a class for clones that have expanded.

v_gene,d_gene,j_gene,abundance,CDR3aa,CDR3nt
TRBV6-1,TRBD1,TRBJ1-2,-,CASSEMTGVEIGYTF,TGTGCCAGCAGTGAAATGACAGGGGTAGAGATTGGCTACACCTTC
TRBV11-3,-,TRBJ2-1,-,CASSQPVGEQFF,TGTGCCAGCAGCCAACCTGTCGGTGAGCAGTTCTTC
TRBV5-4,-,TRBJ2-3,-,CASSWGGLTDTQYF,TGTGCCAGCAGCTGGGGGGGCCTCACAGATACGCAGTATTTT
TRBV28,TRBD1,TRBJ2-2,-,CASSSQGAGTGELFF,TGTGCCAGCAGTTCACAGGGGGCCGGCACCGGGGAGCTGTTTTTT
TRBV9,-,TRBJ2-1,few,CASSQAGSSYNEQFF,TGTGCCAGCAGCCAAGCAGGTAGCTCCTACAATGAGCAGTTCTTC
TRBV18,-,TRBJ1-5,-,CASSPRQISNQPQHF,TGTGCCAGCTCACCTCGACAGATTAGCAATCAGCCCCAGCATTTT
TRBV7-2,-,TRBJ2-5,-,CASSLNSGQETQYF,TGTGCCAGCAGCTTAAATTCAGGTCAAGAGACCCAGTACTTC
TRBV15,TRBD2,TRBJ2-7,few,CATSRDTSGSGEQYF,TGTGCCACCAGCAGAGATACTAGCGGATCGGGAGAGCAGTACTTC
TRBV29-1,-,TRBJ2-2,-,CSAIGQGVTWRAGELFF,TGCAGCGCAATCGGGCAGGGAGTAACCTGGAGGGCCGGGGAGCTGTTTTTT
TRBV18,-,TRBJ1-6,-,CASSPYDGEISPLHF,TGTGCCAGCTCACCCTATGACGGGGAGATTTCACCCCTCCACTTT
TRBV20-1,-,TRBJ1-2,few,CSAGDNYGYTF,TGCAGTGCTGGGGACAATTATGGCTACACCTTC
TRBV7-2,-,TRBJ2-5,-,CASSAPSSYQETQYF,TGTGCCAGCAGCGCGCCGTCCTCGTACCAAGAGACCCAGTACTTC
TRBV6-1,-,TRBJ2-5,-,CASSVRGETQYF,TGTGCCAGCAGTGTTAGGGGGGAGACCCAGTACTTC
TRBV10-3,TRBD1,TRBJ2-7,-,CATTEGQGTQRYEQYF,TGTGCCACCACAGAGGGACAGGGGACGCAACGGTACGAGCAGTACTTC
TRBV30,-,TRBJ1-5,-,CAWSVLNSNQPQHF,TGTGCCTGGAGTGTACTAAATAGCAATCAGCCCCAGCATTTT
TRBV6-5,TRBD1,TRBJ1-2,-,CASSPSGGKYGYTF,TGTGCCAGCAGCCCCTCAGGGGGCAAATATGGCTACACCTTC
TRBV15,-,TRBJ1-5,-,CATSSYPKAGFYNQPQHF,TGTGCCACCAGCAGTTACCCTAAGGCAGGGTTTTACAATCAGCCCCAGCATTTT
TRBV19,-,TRBJ1-3,-,CASSIAGYGNTIYF,TGTGCCAGTAGTATTGCAGGCTACGGAAACACCATATATTTT
TRBV18,TRBD2,TRBJ2-1,-,CASSPLTSGRAANEQFF,TGTGCCAGCTCACCGCTCACTAGCGGGAGGGCCGCCAATGAGCAGTTCTTC
TRBV18,-,TRBJ1-1,-,CASSAGVLNTEAFF,TGTGCCAGCTCAGCAGGGGTATTGAACACTGAAGCTTTCTTT
TRBV7-9,-,TRBJ1-2,-,CASSPRGGAGYGYTF,TGTGCCAGCAGCCCAAGGGGGGGCGCGGGCTATGGCTACACCTTC
TRBV6-5,TRBD1,TRBJ1-4,few,CASSYNPTGTEKLFF,TGTGCCAGCAGTTACAACCCGACAGGGACCGAAAAACTGTTTTTT
TRBV18,TRBD2,TRBJ2-1,few,CASSPNPISVIVLADLNEQFF,TGTGCCAGCTCACCAAATCCAATATCGGTGATCGTGCTAGCGGACCTCAATGAGCAGTTCTTC
TRBV19,-,TRBJ2-5,-,CASRQTQGETQYF,TGTGCCAGTAGGCAGACTCAGGGGGAGACCCAGTACTTC
TRBV7-8,TRBD1,TRBJ1-5,-,CASSLDRGLTQPQHF,TGTGCCAGCAGTTTAGACAGGGGACTCACTCAGCCCCAGCATTTT
TRBV5-1,-,TRBJ2-5,-,CASSSYTGRETQYF,TGCGCCAGCAGCTCGTATACAGGCCGCGAGACCCAGTACTTC
TRBV9,-,TRBJ1-2,-,CASSSPYGGTSNYGYTF,TGTGCCAGCAGCTCCCCCTACGGGGGTACGTCTAACTATGGCTACACCTTC
TRBV28,-,TRBJ1-5,-,CASSWSSHQPQHF,TGTGCCAGCAGCTGGAGTTCGCATCAGCCCCAGCATTTT
TRBV5-1,TRBD2,TRBJ2-1,once,CASSLRTSGGVEQFF,TGCGCCAGCAGCTTGCGGACTAGCGGGGGAGTTGAGCAGTTCTTC
TRBV7-3,TRBD1,TRBJ2-3,-,CASSLAGTGGATDTQYF,TGTGCCAGCAGCTTGGCCGGGACAGGGGGCGCGACAGATACGCAGTATTTT
TRBV28,TRBD1,TRBJ2-7,-,CASSYRTGSYEQYF,TGTGCCAGCAGTTACAGGACAGGTTCTTACGAGCAGTACTTC
TRBV6-1,-,TRBJ1-4,many,CASSEATGTSEKLFF,TGTGCCAGCAGTGAAGCAACAGGGACAAGTGAAAAACTGTTTTTT
TRBV4-1,TRBD2,TRBJ2-3,-,CASSQRPGLGSTDTQYF,TGCGCCAGCAGCCAAAGACCGGGACTAGGTAGCACAGATACGCAGTATTTT
TRBV29-1,TRBD1,TRBJ1-2,-,CSVPGQGASGYTF,TGCAGCGTTCCGGGACAGGGGGCCTCTGGCTACACCTTC
TRBV7-6,TRBD1,TRBJ2-5,-,CASSPTSTGVAQYF,TGTGCCAGCAGCCCAACCTCGACAGGGGTCGCCCAGTACTTC
TRBV2,TRBD2,TRBJ2-1,-,CASIERGHNEQFF,TGTGCCAGCATCGAGCGGGGCCACAATGAGCAGTTCTTC
TRBV19,TRBD1,TRBJ1-2,-,CASSINLDRVYGYTF,TGTGCCAGTAGTATCAACTTAGACAGGGTCTATGGCTACACCTTC
TRBV11-2,-,TRBJ2-2,-,CASSLDLGNVVGELFF,TGTGCCAGCAGCTTAGATCTCGGGAATGTGGTCGGGGAGCTGTTTTTT
TRBV7-2,-,TRBJ2-2,-,CASSLEQAGTGELFF,TGTGCCAGCAGCTTAGAGCAGGCGGGGACCGGGGAGCTGTTTTTT
TRBV5-1,-,TRBJ1-1,-,CASSYQGANTEAFF,TGCGCCAGCAGCTACCAGGGTGCCAACACTGAAGCTTTCTTT
TRBV27,TRBD1,TRBJ2-5,-,CASRSQGRVGVETQYF,TGTGCCAGCAGGTCACAGGGGAGAGTAGGAGTAGAGACCCAGTACTTC
TRBV5-1,TRBD2,TRBJ2-7,-,CASSLSGGWEQYF,TGCGCCAGCAGCTTGAGCGGGGGTTGGGAGCAGTACTTC
TRBV6-1,-,TRBJ2-4,-,CASRRYSANIQYF,TGTGCCAGCAGGCGGTACTCGGCTAACATTCAGTACTTC
TRBV7-3,TRBD2,TRBJ2-3,-,CASSRTSGRIDTQYF,TGTGCCAGCAGCCGGACTAGCGGGAGGATAGATACGCAGTATTTT